One sample yielded the 27 T cell receptor beta chains listed below, sequenced in a study of identical twins. TCRdb re-analysed the 5' RACE reads in MiXCR, keeping a single row per CDR3 protein. Among 250,000 or so distinct CDR3 sequences, 7.5% were seen once, and the ten largest hold approximately 5.4%. This same sample was also part of a study on yellow fever vaccine responses in identical twins.

Material for sequencing was CD8+ T cells sorted from blood. The receptors here all came from a woman between 18 and 30 years old in good health.

This clonotype was detected ten times or more. Germline and junction disagree at one end, which may indicate a read error. CDR3 residues: CASRLAGGQGPYEQYF. The CDR3 DNA is TGTGCCAGCAGATTAGCGGGGGGGCAGGGCCCCTACGAGCAGTACTTC. The rearrangement uses TRBV7-9 and TRBJ2-7; 11 bases fit TRBD2. CDR1 is SEHNR and CDR2 is FQNEAQ in the germline V gene (reference sequence). The CDR3 is 16 residues long.

This clonotype was observed a few times. The chain is built from TRBV20-1 and TRBJ2-1; D uncertain. Trimming left V 6 bases short and J 6 bases short, with 15 bases between. The CDR3 contains 13 residues. CDR1 is DFQATT, CDR2 SNEGSKA, per germline (reference sequence). The CDR3 spells CSAFGGIFNEQFF. The CDR3 DNA is TGCAGTGCCTTCGGTGGGATTTTCAATGAGCAGTTCTTC.

This clonotype has a count of ten or more. The chain couples TRBV9 to TRBJ1-5, with D hard to call. Germline CDR1 reads SGDLS; CDR2 reads YYNGEE. The CDR3 contains 14 residues. The V end lost 0 bases, the J end lost 6 bases, and 10 bases lay between the germline ends. The CDR3 region is CASSVGTTGQPQHF. The CDR3 bases are TGTGCCAGCAGCGTAGGAACGACGGGTCAGCCCCAGCATTTT.

The chain combines TRBV11-2 with TRBJ2-7; TRBD2 matches at 7 bases. Losses at the gene ends were 7 bases for V and 3 bases for J; bases not matched to a gene: 6. Per germline, CDR1 SGHAT and CDR2 FQNNGV. The CDR3 spans 13 residues. The CDR3 region has the DNA TGTGCCAGCACCGGGGGGACCCGCTACGAGCAGTACTTC. It encodes CASTGGTRYEQYF.

Turning to this clonotype: A much larger clone differs from this one at a single base, so this may be a read error. The rearrangement links TRBV9 to TRBJ2-1, with 8 bases fitting TRBD2. Trimming at V came to 3 bases and at J to 10 bases, leaving 15 bases not matched to a gene. The CDR3 runs 16 residues. CDR1 is SGDLS and CDR2 is YYNGEE in the germline V gene. CDR3 protein: CASSDLTSLLAAEQFF. The DNA of the CDR3 is TGTGCCAGCAGCGATCTGACCTCCTTACTAGCGGCGGAGCAGTTCTTC. The entire variable domain, with the rest obtained from reference TRBV9 and TRBJ2-1, is as follows: DSGVTQTPKHLITATGQRVTLRCSPRSGDLSVYWYQQSLDQGLQFLIQYYNGEERAKGNILERFSAQQFPDLHSELNLSSLELGDSALYFCASSDLTSLLAAEQFFGPGTRLTVL.

This clonotype was counted only a few times. V is TRBV6-1 and J is TRBJ2-6; weak D call: TRBD1 (5 bases). V lost 7 bases and J 0 bases, leaving 7 bases between the germline ends. CDR3 length: 14 residues. The V gene's germline CDR1 is MNHNS and CDR2 SASEGT. The CDR3 DNA reads as TGTGCCAGCATGCAGGGCTCTGGGGCCAACGTCCTGACTTTC. Its translation: CASMQGSGANVLTF.

V and J are TRBV12-3 or TRBV12-4 and TRBJ2-1; D gene uncertain. The CDR3 sequence is 12 residues long. Trimming took 6 bases from V and 7 from J, leaving 10 bases between them. The CDR3 spells CASSRPGNEQFF. Written as DNA, the CDR3 is TGTGCCAGCAGCCGCCCGGGTAATGAGCAGTTCTTC.

In its sample, this clonotype was seen a few times. The V gene is TRBV20-1, the J gene TRBJ2-7; possibly TRBD1 for D (6 bases). Trimming took off 6 bases at V and 1 base at J, with 28 bases between the two ends. The length of the CDR3 is 18 residues. CDR1 is DFQATT and CDR2 is SNEGSKA in the germline V gene (reference sequence). The CDR3: CSADQPGQRKLGSYEQYF. The CDR3 coding sequence is TGCAGTGCCGACCAACCGGGACAACGAAAATTAGGTTCCTACGAGCAGTACTTC.

The CDR3 loop is CAISEGTGVVDGYTF. The CDR3 DNA follows: TGTGCCATCAGTGAGGGGACAGGGGTTGTCGATGGCTACACCTTC. The chain employs TRBV10-3 and TRBJ1-2, with TRBD1 identical over 10 bases. The V gene's germline CDR1 is ENHRY and CDR2 SYGVKD. V lost 2 bases and J lost 6; bases outside the gene matches: 6. The CDR3 is 15 amino acids.

This clonotype showed up many times. The chain combines TRBV11-2 with TRBJ2-5; 9 bases are shared with TRBD1. Trimming removed 4 bases from V and 3 bases from J; junction bases left unmatched: 3. Germline CDR1 and CDR2: SGHAT and FQNNGV. The CDR3 covers 14 residues. The CDR3 nucleotides read TGTGCCAGCAGCTCGGGACAGGGAAAAGAGACCCAGTACTTC. Residues: CASSSGQGKETQYF.

This chain connects TRBV6-1 to TRBJ2-6; D is possibly TRBD1 (5 bases). The germline CDR1 and CDR2 sequences are MNHNS and SASEGT. This CDR3 comprises 19 residues. Trimming shortened V by 2 bases and J by 4 bases, and 21 bases separated the two germline ends. The DNA of the CDR3 is TGTGCCAGCAGTGAATACCCCCCCAGGGCTATCTCCGGGGCCAACGTCCTGACTTTC. Residues: CASSEYPPRAISGANVLTF.

The table lists this clonotype with many counts. The V gene is TRBV29-1, the J gene TRBJ2-3; tentatively, D is TRBD1 or TRBD2 (5 bases each). CDR1 and CDR2 from the germline V gene are SQVTM and ANQGSEA. V was clipped by 8 bases and J by 4 bases, with 16 bases between them. The CDR3 contains 13 residues. The CDR3 DNA sequence: TGCAGCCCGTTAGAGGGGAACTCAGATACGCAGTATTTT. Residues: CSPLEGNSDTQYF.

The V gene is TRBV7-8, the J gene TRBJ2-7; no reliable D call. Trimming stripped 3 bases from V and 6 bases from J, with 12 bases between. This CDR3 is 13 amino acids long. The germline CDR1 and CDR2 sequences are SGHVS and FQNEAQ. CDR3 loop: CASSFEHSCEQYV. CDR3 in DNA: TGTGCCAGCAGCTTCGAGCACAGCTGCGAGCAGTACGTC.

This clonotype was counted at least ten times. The rearrangement joins TRBV29-1 to TRBJ1-2, with D perhaps matching TRBD1 (5 bases). Trimming stripped 4 bases from V and 4 bases from J, with 13 bases between. This CDR3 has 13 amino acids. Germline CDR1 is SQVTM and CDR2 is ANQGSEA. Written as DNA, the CDR3 is TGCAGCGTTGGGGACTTGAATTCCTATGGCTACACCTTC. It is translated as CSVGDLNSYGYTF.

In this sample, this clonotype turned up a few times. The chain carries TRBV20-1 and TRBJ1-2; 8 bases line up with TRBD1. The CDR3 contains 14 residues. Germline V gene data show CDR1 as DFQATT and CDR2 as SNEGSKA (reference sequence). V lost 3 bases and J lost 10; bases outside the gene matches: 13. CDR3 sequence reads: CSARTRTGSPSYTF. In DNA form, the CDR3 reads TGCAGTGCTAGGACCCGGACAGGGTCACCGTCCTACACCTTC.

This chain uses TRBV29-1 with TRBJ2-1; 10 positions agree with TRBD2. This CDR3 comprises 16 residues. The germline gives CDR1 SQVTM, CDR2 ANQGSEA. With 3 bases clipped from V and 0 bases from J, the junction kept 5 bases outside the gene matches. The CDR3 DNA is TGCAGCGTTGATAGGCTAGCGGGAGCCTCCTACAATGAGCAGTTCTTC. Its translation: CSVDRLAGASYNEQFF.

V and J are TRBV4-2 and TRBJ2-3; 10 bases align to TRBD2. CDR3 length: 16 amino acids. The germline gives CDR1 LGHNA, CDR2 YNFKEQ. V gave up 3 bases and J gave up 6 bases; unmatched junction bases: 9. CDR3 DNA: TGTGCCAGCAGCCAGCTAGCGGGAGTTTCTCCCGATACGCAGTATTTT. As protein: CASSQLAGVSPDTQYF.

The chain joins TRBV2 to TRBJ2-3, with D unclear. The germline V gene encodes CDR1 SNHLY and CDR2 FYNNEI. V was clipped by 1 base and J by 1 base, with 12 bases between them. The CDR3 extends over 16 amino acids. CDR3: CASSEVAARGTDTQYF. The CDR3 nucleotides read TGTGCCAGCAGTGAAGTTGCTGCTAGGGGCACAGATACGCAGTATTTT.

The rearrangement links TRBV7-9 to TRBJ2-1; 10 bases fit TRBD2. CDR3 length equals 16 residues. J was trimmed by 0 bases and V by 7 bases; bases with no gene match: 6. CDR1 and CDR2 from the germline V gene are SEHNR and FQNEAQ (reference sequence). In DNA form, the CDR3 reads TGTGCCAGCACCCCAGCGGGGGGGAGCTCCTACAATGAGCAGTTCTTC. Its protein is CASTPAGGSSYNEQFF.

CDR3 coding DNA: TGTGCTAGTGGTCTTCTAGGGGTGGAGGGATACAATGAGCAGTTCTTC. This translates into CASGLLGVEGYNEQFF. This sequence joins TRBV12-5 and TRBJ2-1; maybe TRBD2 (6 bases). Germline CDR1 reads LGHNT; CDR2 reads FRNRAP. This CDR3 has 16 residues. V was pared by 5 bases and J by 4 bases, with 18 bases between.

Ten or more counts support this clonotype. The chain carries TRBV4-2 and TRBJ2-5; TRBD1 agrees at 7 bases. V trimming: 5 bases; J trimming: 1 base; junction bases outside the gene matches: 13. The CDR3 spans 17 residues. Germline-derived CDR1 and CDR2 are LGHNA and YNFKEQ. This CDR3 reads CASSTETGQLSQETQYF. DNA of the CDR3: TGTGCCAGCAGCACGGAAACGGGACAGTTGTCCCAAGAGACCCAGTACTTC.

The chain carries TRBV2 and TRBJ2-2; TRBD2 aligns across 9 bases. Per the germline V gene, CDR1 is SNHLY and CDR2 is FYNNEI. This CDR3 has 17 residues. J was trimmed by 1 base and V by 2 bases; bases with no gene match: 5. CDR3 region: CASSESGTSLNTGELFF. DNA for the CDR3: TGTGCCAGCAGTGAATCCGGGACTAGCCTGAACACCGGGGAGCTGTTTTTT.

This clonotype showed up just a few times. The chain carries TRBV10-2 and TRBJ2-7, with D maybe TRBD2 (5 bases). CDR3 length: 14 residues. V lost 8 bases to trimming and J lost 6 bases, with 20 bases between them. The germline V gene has CDR1 WSHSY and CDR2 SAAADI. CDR3 sequence: CASSMYTGSGEQYF. CDR3 nucleotides: TGCGCCAGCTCTATGTATACGGGGAGTGGCGAGCAGTACTTC.

The J gene is TRBJ2-1, the V gene TRBV2; D not certain. Germline V lookup: CDR1 SNHLY, CDR2 FYNNEI. The CDR3 covers 12 residues. Trimming took off 2 bases at V and 9 bases at J, with 8 bases between the two ends. The CDR3 nucleotides read TGTGCCAGCAGTGAACTTCGTGGTGAGCAGTTCTTC. It translates to CASSELRGEQFF.

The V call is TRBV7-9, the J call TRBJ2-7, with a weak D call TRBD1 (6 bases). The CDR3 sequence is 13 residues long. Germline-derived CDR1 and CDR2 are SEHNR and FQNEAQ (reference sequence). Trimming removed 6 bases at V and 1 base at J, with 10 bases between. In DNA, the CDR3 is TGTGCCAGCAGTTCGGACAGTTCCTACGAGCAGTACGTC. Translating it yields CASSSDSSYEQYV.

In its sample, this clonotype was seen a few times. This rearrangement joins TRBV10-3 to TRBJ2-1; 9 bases match TRBD1. Trimming removed 0 bases from V and 6 bases from J; junction bases left unmatched: 9. The CDR3 totals 17 residues. Germline V gene sequence: CDR1 ENHRY, CDR2 SYGVKD. CDR3 coding DNA: TGTGCCATCAGTGAGTCGCGTTTGGGACAGGGTTTCAATGAGCAGTTCTTC. It translates to CAISESRLGQGFNEQFF.

This clonotype came up a few times. CDR3 loop: CASSLVGRISGANVLTF. The CDR3 coding sequence is TGTGCCAGCAGCTTAGTTGGCAGGATCTCTGGGGCCAACGTCCTGACTTTC. J is TRBJ2-6 and V is TRBV7-2; D is ambiguous. V was trimmed by 1 base and J by 0 bases, leaving 10 bases between them. CDR3 length: 17 residues. Germline V lookup: CDR1 SGHTA, CDR2 FQGNSA. The full variable domain, completed using reference TRBV7-2 and TRBJ2-6, is GAGVSQSPSNKVTEKGKDVELRCDPISGHTALYWYRQSLGQGLEFLIYFQGNSAPDKSGLPSDRFSAERTGGSVSTLTIQRTQQEDSAVYLCASSLVGRISGANVLTFGAGSRLTVL.